This T cell receptor beta chain derives from a study of cytomegalovirus exposure and HLA in healthy donors. Study-level points and caveats: In a later analysis, a missense DCLRE1C variant was linked to TCR beta V- and J-gene trimming. Across all donors, roughly uniform sequencing depth was an assumption of the presence/absence analyses. Judged likely to be a sequencing artifact was a cluster of highly shared sequence variants. Most TCR sequences were rare, but some public TCRs occurred in many donors.

The PCR employed 60 Vbeta primers together with 13 Jbeta primers. Profiling relied on immunoSEQ multiplex PCR, and the TCRdb table lists in-frame clones only, not all of them. The sample carries under 200,000 clones, 70% to 80% recorded once. The CDR3 runs 14 residues. V gave up 5 bases and J gave up 0 bases, with 11 bases separating them. Germline V gives CDR1 LNHDA, CDR2 SQIVND (reference sequence). On this clone: Antigen unknown.

The sample comprised PBMCs. This chain uses TRBV19 with TRBJ2-7; D unresolved. The TCR originated in a man aged 25 to 45 in good health and CMV-seropositive. CDR3 bases: TGTGCCAGTAGTGTATCCTCTAGCTCCTACGAGCAGTACTTC. Translating it yields CASSVSSSSYEQYF. The full variable domain, with the rest looked up from reference TRBV19 and TRBJ2-7, is DGGITQSPKYLFRKEGQNVTLSCEQNLNHDAMYWYRQDPGQGLRLIYYSQIVNDFQKGDIAEGYSVSREKKESFPLTVTSAQKNPTAFYLCASSVSSSSYEQYFGPGTRLTVT.